This T cell receptor beta chain came from a study of control samples from healthy donors and cancer patients. TCRdb's copy holds only in-frame clones and misses some; the assay was immunoSEQ multiplex PCR. The table records more than 95,000 clones, roughly nine tenths of them present only once. CDR3 length: 13 residues. The ends were cut back, 2 bases at V and 6 bases at J, with 11 bases in the middle. CDR1 is SNHLY and CDR2 is FYNNEI in the germline V gene. Sequencing was performed on PBMCs. The source of this sequence is a woman between 45 and 60 years old with colorectal cancer. The V call is TRBV2, the J call TRBJ2-7; D could derive from TRBD1 or TRBD2 (5 bases each). The CDR3 region has the DNA TGTGCCAGCAGTGAAAGGGGAGTTGCCGAGCAGTACTTC. Translation gives CASSERGVAEQYF. Complete variable domain (other parts from reference TRBV2 and TRBJ2-7): EPEVTQTPSHQVTQMGQEVILRCVPISNHLYFYWYRQILGQKVEFLVSFYNNEISEKSEIFDDQFSVERPDGSNFTLKIRSTKLEDSAMYFCASSERGVAEQYFGPGTRLTVT.